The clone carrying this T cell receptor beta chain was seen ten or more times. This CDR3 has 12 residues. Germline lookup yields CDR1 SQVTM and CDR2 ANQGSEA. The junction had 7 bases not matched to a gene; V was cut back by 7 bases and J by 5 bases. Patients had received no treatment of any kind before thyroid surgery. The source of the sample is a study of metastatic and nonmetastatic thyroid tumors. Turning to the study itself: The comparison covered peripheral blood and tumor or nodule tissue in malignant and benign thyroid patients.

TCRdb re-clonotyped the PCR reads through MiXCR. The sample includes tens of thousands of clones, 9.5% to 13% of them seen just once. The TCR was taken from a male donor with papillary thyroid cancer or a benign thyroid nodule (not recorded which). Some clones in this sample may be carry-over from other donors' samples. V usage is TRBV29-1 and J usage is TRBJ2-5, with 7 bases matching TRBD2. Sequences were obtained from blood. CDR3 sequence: CSAQGLTETQYF. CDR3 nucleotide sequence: TGCAGCGCCCAGGGACTAACGGAGACCCAGTACTTC.